A selection of T cell receptor beta chains follows, all from one sample in a study of T cells in Graves' hyperthyroidism and ophthalmopathy. TCRdb re-called the multiplex PCR reads with MiXCR, one entry per CDR3 protein. The data contain approximately 870,000 distinct CDR3 sequences, 38% of them singletons. The specimen was blood. The origin of the receptors is a man younger than 35 with Graves' hyperthyroidism. CDR3s include the opening cysteine and the closing phenylalanine or tryptophan. D genes are given only for firm matches. Clone size, where shown, is once, few, many, or a class for clones that have expanded.

TRBJ1-1	TRBV25-1	.	.	TGTGCCAGCAGGCTAGGGGGACAAAAGAACACTGAAGCTTTCTTT	CASRLGGQKNTEAFF
TRBJ1-2	TRBV6-5	TRBD1	.	TGTGCCAGCAGCGACCCGGGACAGGGATTAAATGGCTACACCTTC	CASSDPGQGLNGYTF
TRBJ1-1	TRBV19	TRBD1	few	TGTGCCAGTAGTACTCTCGAGGGGGCCTCTGAAGCTTTCTTT	CASSTLEGASEAFF
TRBJ2-5	TRBV29-1	TRBD1	many	TGCAGCGTTGAAGATGCAGGGGGCCTGGAGACCCAGTACTTC	CSVEDAGGLETQYF
TRBJ1-2	TRBV19	TRBD1	.	TGTGCCGCAACGCCCTCCGGGACAGGGATCTATGGCTACACCTTC	CAATPSGTGIYGYTF
TRBJ2-5	TRBV24-1	.	.	TGTGCCAGCAGTTTCAGCATAGGGGAAGAGACCCAGTACTTC	CASSFSIGEETQYF
TRBJ2-6	TRBV7-6	TRBD1	once	TGTGCCAGCAGCGTTGGGACAGGGGACAACGTCCTGACTTTC	CASSVGTGDNVLTF
TRBJ2-7	TRBV13	.	once	TGTGCCAGCAGCCTGGGACACCGCACCTACGAGCAGTACTTC	CASSLGHRTYEQYF
TRBJ1-1	TRBV2	.	many	TGTGCCAGCGGGTCGGAAGTGAACACTGAAGCTTTCTTT	CASGSEVNTEAFF
TRBJ2-7	TRBV2	.	.	TGTGCCAGCAGTGAATGGCAGGGGCCGACCTTAAACTACGAGCAGTACTTC	CASSEWQGPTLNYEQYF
TRBJ1-2	TRBV24-1	TRBD1	.	TGTGCCACCCAGACAGGGACGGACTATGGCTACACCTTC	CATQTGTDYGYTF
TRBJ2-7	TRBV20-1	.	many	TGCAGTGCTACCGGGACGTTGACCTACGAGCAGTACTTC	CSATGTLTYEQYF
TRBJ2-7	TRBV7-2	.	.	TGTGCCAGCAGCTTACTTGAGGCTAGGGTGTACGAGCAGTACTTC	CASSLLEARVYEQYF
TRBJ1-1	TRBV19	.	.	TGTGCCAGTAGTACCCGCCGGGGGGAGGGGAACACTGAAGCTTTCTTT	CASSTRRGEGNTEAFF
TRBJ2-7	TRBV24-1	TRBD1	once	TGTGCCAGCATGCTGGGACAGGGGGAGGAGCAGTACTTC	CASMLGQGEEQYF
TRBJ2-3	TRBV16	.	few	TGTGCCAGCAGACCAGAAGGAGGGTCGGGCACAGATACGCAGTATTTT	CASRPEGGSGTDTQYF
TRBJ2-7	TRBV9	.	.	TGTGCCAGCAGCTTATCGGCTTACAGCGACGAGCAGTACTTC	CASSLSAYSDEQYF
TRBJ2-7	TRBV5-1	.	few	TGCGCCAGCAGCTCAACACCTGACAGTCGCGAGCAGTACTTC	CASSSTPDSREQYF
TRBJ2-5	TRBV5-4	TRBD2	few	TGTGCCAGCAGCGCGCTAGCGGGAGGGAATTTGTACCAAGAGACCCAGTACTTC	CASSALAGGNLYQETQYF
TRBJ2-5	TRBV7-9	.	.	TGTGCCAACAGCGCGAGAGGGGAGACCCAGTACTTC	CANSARGETQYF
TRBJ1-1	TRBV19	.	many	TGTGCCAGATACAGGGATAAGGAAGCTTTCTTT	CARYRDKEAFF
TRBJ1-1	TRBV29-1	.	many	TGCAGCGTTGCAGAACTCATGAACACTGAAGCTTTCTTT	CSVAELMNTEAFF
TRBJ1-3	TRBV12-3/TRBV12-4	.	few	TGTGCCAGCACCCCAGGAGGGCCTTGGGACACCATATATTTT	CASTPGGPWDTIYF
TRBJ2-5	TRBV10-3	.	.	TGTGCCATCAGTGACCTAGGGGAGGAGACCCAGTACTTC	CAISDLGEETQYF
TRBJ2-7	TRBV24-1	TRBD2	.	TGTGCCACCAGTGATTTTAGCGGGGGCTACGAGCAGTACTTC	CATSDFSGGYEQYF
TRBJ2-7	TRBV5-1	TRBD1	few	TGCGCCAGCAGCTTGACGGACAGGGGGTTACAGCAGTACTTC	CASSLTDRGLQQYF